This TCR beta chain stems from a study of T cells in Graves' hyperthyroidism and ophthalmopathy. Regarding the study as a whole: Ophthalmopathy, as predicted by the model, came a median about seven months after the prediction.

TCR beta CDR3 region amplification was performed from RNA transcripts. The HTBI set primed first-round TCR CDR3 RT-PCR. TCRdb recomputed calls from the multiplex PCR reads with MiXCR, one row per CDR3 protein. The top ten hold roughly a tenth of the sample, which has approximately 100,000 distinct CDR3 sequences, roughly 40% seen once. This clonotype was detected only a few times. Its specificity is unknown. This CDR3 is built from 15 residues. Trimming shortened V by 3 bases and J by 1 base, and 12 bases separated the two germline ends. The J gene is TRBJ1-1, the V gene TRBV12-3 or TRBV12-4; a possible D gene is TRBD1 (5 bases). Sequencing used peripheral blood or thyroid tissue (not recorded which). This sequence was found in a woman in her 30s with Graves' hyperthyroidism. The CDR3 nucleotides are TGTGCCAGCAGTTTTCCGACAGACCCGAACACTGAAGCTTTCTTT. This encodes CASSFPTDPNTEAFF.